These 16 T cell receptor beta chains originate from one sample sequenced in a study of CD8 T cells in ankylosing spondylitis. Notes on the study in general: Within ankylosing spondylitis blood, a TCR beta motif made up of several highly homologous variants appeared to be characteristic.

No antigen has been assigned to these receptors. From the 5' RACE reads, TCRdb called clonotypes with MiXCR, one entry per CDR3 protein. Here the sample spans more than 400,000 distinct CDR3 sequences, approximately 5% being singletons. The sequenced material came from blood, either unsorted or a sorted T cell fraction (not recorded which). The source of these receptors is a male donor with ankylosing spondylitis.

This clonotype was counted many times. The chain carries TRBV29-1 and TRBJ2-3, with TRBD2 matching 10 bases. Germline CDR1 reads SQVTM; CDR2 reads ANQGSEA. The trim removed 5 bases at V and 3 bases at J, leaving 8 bases unmatched. The CDR3 length is 15 residues. CDR3 residues: CSVLGLAEGTDTQYF. CDR3 bases: TGCAGCGTTTTAGGACTAGCGGAGGGGACAGATACGCAGTATTTT.

This clonotype has a count of ten or more. The chain joins TRBV6-5 to TRBJ2-5; 10 bases agree with TRBD1. The CDR3 has 19 amino acids. Germline trimming cut 0 bases from V and 2 bases from J; bases unmatched to any gene: 12. Germline CDR1 reads MNHEY; CDR2 reads SVGAGI. CDR3 loop: CASSYSRGTGDLGQETQYF. The CDR3 bases are TGTGCCAGCAGTTACTCGAGGGGGACAGGGGACTTAGGGCAAGAGACCCAGTACTTC.

This clonotype appeared many times. The rearrangement links TRBV13 to TRBJ2-1; D could derive from TRBD1 or TRBD2 (6 bases each). Trimming stripped 8 bases from V and 4 bases from J, with 15 bases between. Germline lookup yields CDR1 PRHDT and CDR2 FYEKMQ (reference sequence). The CDR3 has 14 amino acids. Here the CDR3 reads CASGGLEVYNEQFF. In nucleotides, the CDR3 is TGTGCCAGCGGGGGGCTAGAAGTTTACAATGAGCAGTTCTTC.

This clonotype has a count of ten or more. The chain employs TRBV5-5 and TRBJ1-1; 11 nucleotides line up with TRBD1. Germline CDR1 SGHKS, CDR2 YYEKEE (reference sequence). The V and J ends lost 3 bases and 4 bases, in that order; junction bases with no gene match: 8. The CDR3 loop spans 16 amino acids. This CDR3 reads CASSSGPGTGGTEAFF. DNA for the CDR3: TGTGCCAGCAGCTCGGGGCCCGGGACAGGGGGCACTGAAGCTTTCTTT. Based on the CDR3 plus reference TRBV5-5 and TRBJ1-1, the full variable domain is DAGVTQSPTHLIKTRGQQVTLRCSPISGHKSVSWYQQVLGQGPQFIFQYYEKEERGRGNFPDRFSARQFPNYSSELNVNALLLGDSALYLCASSSGPGTGGTEAFFGQGTRLTVV.

This clonotype turned up a few times. The DNA of the CDR3 is TGTGCCAGCAGCCTTTCCGAGCGGGAGCACTACGAGCAGTACTTC. Translation: CASSLSEREHYEQYF. The rearrangement uses TRBV7-2 and TRBJ2-7; 8 bases map to TRBD2. Germline V gene lookup returns CDR1 SGHTA and CDR2 FQGNSA. With 5 bases clipped from V and 3 bases from J, the junction kept 9 bases outside the gene matches. The CDR3 contains 15 residues.

The V gene is TRBV20-1, the J gene TRBJ2-7; the match to TRBD2 covers 11 bases. The CDR3 is 13 residues long. The V and J ends lost 5 bases and 6 bases, in that order; junction bases with no gene match: 6. Germline V gene lookup returns CDR1 DFQATT and CDR2 SNEGSKA (reference sequence). CDR3 sequence (DNA): TGCAGTGCTTTAGCGGGAGGGCTTCGCGAGCAGTACTTC. Translation gives CSALAGGLREQYF.

This clonotype was counted at least ten times. The V gene is TRBV20-1, the J gene TRBJ1-4, with D uncertain. CDR3 size: 15 residues. CDR1 and CDR2 (germline): DFQATT, SNEGSKA (reference sequence). Trimming removed 6 bases from V and 1 base from J, with 15 bases in between. CDR3 sequence (DNA): TGCAGTGCCCAAGAGGGCGAAAAAACTAATGAAAAACTGTTTTTT. It encodes CSAQEGEKTNEKLFF.

This clonotype was picked up many times. The chain carries TRBV10-3 and TRBJ2-7, with a weak D call TRBD1 (6 bases). Trimming left V 3 bases short and J 7 bases short, with 19 bases between. This CDR3 is 15 amino acids long. The germline V gene has CDR1 ENHRY and CDR2 SYGVKD. The CDR3: CAISDPGTPSEEQYF. CDR3 nucleotide sequence: TGTGCCATCAGTGACCCCGGGACACCATCGGAGGAGCAGTACTTC.

This clonotype was recorded at least ten times. The CDR3, as DNA: TGTGCCAGCAGCCAAGATTTGGGGGACAGGAGTGAAAAACTGTTTTTT. Translating gives CASSQDLGDRSEKLFF. V is TRBV4-2 and J is TRBJ1-4, with TRBD1 identical over 8 bases. V lost 0 bases to trimming and J lost 7 bases; unmatched junction nucleotides: 7. Germline V gives CDR1 LGHNA, CDR2 YNFKEQ. This CDR3 contains 16 residues.

This clonotype has ten or more counts. The chain couples TRBV3-1 to TRBJ1-1; TRBD1 is a possible D gene (5 bases). The V end lost 7 bases, the J end lost 2 bases, and 17 bases lay between the germline ends. This CDR3 has 15 amino acids. Germline-derived CDR1 and CDR2 are LGHDT and YNNKEL (reference sequence). The CDR3 spells CASTLSGAPNTEAFF. The CDR3 DNA is TGTGCCAGCACCCTATCCGGGGCCCCCAACACTGAAGCTTTCTTT.

This clonotype has a count of ten or more. The genes are TRBV15 and TRBJ2-7; no clear D gene. Germline V gene sequence: CDR1 LNHNV, CDR2 YYDKDF (reference sequence). CDR3 length: 14 residues. Trimming took 3 bases from V and 0 from J, leaving 9 bases between them. CDR3 in DNA: TGTGCCACCAGCAGGGAAAGCATCTCCTACGAGCAGTACTTC. The encoded protein is CATSRESISYEQYF.

This clonotype came up many times. The V gene is TRBV9, the J gene TRBJ2-2, with 10 bases matching TRBD2. Trimming removed 0 bases from V and 3 bases from J; junction bases left unmatched: 5. Germline assignment: CDR1 SGDLS and CDR2 YYNGEE. The CDR3 runs to 17 residues. The CDR3 spells CASSVALLAGDTGELFF. The CDR3 DNA reads TGTGCCAGCAGCGTAGCTTTGCTAGCGGGGGACACCGGGGAGCTGTTTTTT.

This clonotype occurred many times. This rearrangement joins TRBV20-1 to TRBJ1-2; no reliable D call. The length of the CDR3 is 11 residues. V dropped 8 bases and J dropped 4 bases, with 11 bases sitting between them. CDR1 and CDR2 (germline): DFQATT, SNEGSKA (reference sequence). The CDR3 region has the DNA TGCAGTTTAAGGGTTCTCTATGGCTACACCTTC. Its translation is CSLRVLYGYTF.

The V gene is TRBV11-2, the J gene TRBJ2-1, with D maybe TRBD2 (5 bases). Between the trimmed V and J ends, which lost 5 bases and 16 bases, there was a span of 18 bases. CDR1 and CDR2 (germline): SGHAT, FQNNGV. This CDR3 contains 12 residues. CDR3 sequence: CASSHWEQFKFF. The CDR3 DNA reads TGTGCCAGCAGCCATTGGGAGCAATTTAAATTCTTC.

This clonotype was recorded many times. The V gene is TRBV5-1, the J gene TRBJ1-2, with a weak D call TRBD1 (6 bases). This CDR3 contains 16 residues. V lost 0 bases, J lost 6 bases, and 18 bases lay in between. The V gene's germline CDR1 is SGHRS and CDR2 YFSETQ. The CDR3 DNA is TGCGCCAGCAGCTTGGCTATTTCGGCAGGGGAAAATGGCTACACCTTC. This encodes CASSLAISAGENGYTF.

This clonotype appeared many times. This chain connects TRBV6-1 to TRBJ2-5, with D maybe TRBD1 (5 bases). CDR1 MNHNS and CDR2 SASEGT come from the germline V gene. The ends were cut back, 7 bases at V and 4 bases at J, with 16 bases in the middle. The CDR3 runs to 14 residues. The DNA for the CDR3 is TGTGCCAGCACCAGCCGTGACAGTTTAGAGACCCAGTACTTC. It specifies CASTSRDSLETQYF.